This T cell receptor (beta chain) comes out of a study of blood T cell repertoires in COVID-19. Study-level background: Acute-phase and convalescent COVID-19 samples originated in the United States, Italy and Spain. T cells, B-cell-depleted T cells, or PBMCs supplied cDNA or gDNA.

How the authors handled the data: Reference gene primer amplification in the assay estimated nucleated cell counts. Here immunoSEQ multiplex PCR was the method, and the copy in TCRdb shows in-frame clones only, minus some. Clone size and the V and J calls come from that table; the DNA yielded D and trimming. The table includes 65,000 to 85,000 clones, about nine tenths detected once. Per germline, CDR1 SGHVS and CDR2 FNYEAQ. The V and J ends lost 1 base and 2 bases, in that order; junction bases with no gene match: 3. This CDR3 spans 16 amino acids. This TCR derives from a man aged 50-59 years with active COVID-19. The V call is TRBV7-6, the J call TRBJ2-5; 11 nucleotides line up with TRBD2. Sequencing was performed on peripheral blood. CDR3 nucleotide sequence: TGTGCCAGCAGCTTAGTTAGCGGGGGGGGACAAGAGACCCAGTACTTC. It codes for CASSLVSGGGQETQYF.